The 27 T cell receptor beta chains presented below share a single source sample, sequenced in a study of neurological immune-mediated disorders. TCRdb ran MiXCR on the 5' RACE reads and lists one entry per CDR3 protein. The table lists over 70,000 distinct CDR3 sequences, roughly 10% of them singletons. Indicated time point: longitudinal time-point 1 (baseline). The specimen sequenced was PBMCs. These receptors came from a man under 40 in good health.

This clonotype has at least ten counts. The chain uses TRBV12-3 or TRBV12-4 and TRBJ2-1; D is perhaps TRBD1 or TRBD2 (5 bases each). CDR3 length: 12 amino acids. Trimming left V 6 bases short and J 8 bases short, with 11 bases between. CDR3 protein: CASRAPGHEQFF. The CDR3 DNA is TGTGCCAGCAGAGCCCCGGGGCATGAGCAGTTCTTC.

There are many counts of this clonotype. The chain uses TRBV20-1 and TRBJ1-5, with a tentative D call TRBD1 (6 bases). CDR3 length equals 12 residues. Germline V gives CDR1 DFQATT, CDR2 SNEGSKA (reference sequence). Deletions cut 6 bases from V and 7 bases from J, with 13 bases between. CDR3 sequence (DNA): TGCAGTGCGGAAGGGGGGGGACAGCCCCAGCATTTT. Encoded protein: CSAEGGGQPQHF.

This clonotype was picked up many times. The chain joins TRBV4-1 to TRBJ2-1; a possible D gene is TRBD1 (5 bases). The CDR3 consists of 14 residues. V dropped 0 bases and J dropped 6 bases, with 9 bases sitting between them. CDR1 is MGHRA, CDR2 YSYEKL, per germline. Here the CDR3 reads CASSQDAGINEQFF. The CDR3 DNA is TGCGCCAGCAGCCAAGATGCAGGGATCAATGAGCAGTTCTTC.

This clonotype was seen a handful of times. The CDR3 sequence is CAISESTGEGGYTF. DNA of the CDR3: TGTGCCATCAGTGAGTCGACAGGGGAAGGTGGCTACACCTTC. V is TRBV10-3 and J is TRBJ1-2, with 8 positions matching TRBD1. J was trimmed by 7 bases and V by 0 bases; bases with no gene match: 4. Per germline, CDR1 ENHRY and CDR2 SYGVKD. The CDR3 has 14 amino acids.

Only a few counts were recorded for this clonotype. The chain uses TRBV11-2 and TRBJ2-5; D uncertain. Germline V gene sequence: CDR1 SGHAT, CDR2 FQNNGV. Trimming pared 4 bases from V and 4 bases from J, leaving 19 bases between. The CDR3 consists of 16 residues. Written as DNA, the CDR3 is TGTGCCAGCAGCTCAATCCGGTCCAGGCGTGGAGAGACCCAGTACTTC. Amino acid sequence: CASSSIRSRRGETQYF.

This clonotype was counted ten times or more. The chain combines TRBV3-1 with TRBJ2-1, with D unresolved. Germline V gene sequence: CDR1 LGHDT, CDR2 YNNKEL (reference sequence). V was pared by 2 bases and J by 0 bases, with 8 bases between. The CDR3 has 15 amino acids. The chain's CDR3 is CASSQTPNSYNEQFF. The CDR3 coding sequence is TGTGCCAGCAGCCAAACACCGAACTCCTACAATGAGCAGTTCTTC.

In this sample, this clonotype turned up a few times. This may be a read error, as it is one base from a much larger clone. V usage is TRBV20-1 and J usage is TRBJ2-3; TRBD2 agrees at 9 bases. The CDR3 spans 14 residues. Germline-derived CDR1 and CDR2 are DFQATT and SNEGSKA (reference sequence). In DNA form, the CDR3 reads TGCAGTGCTAGCCGGACTAGCGACACAGATACGCGGTATTTT. Translating it yields CSASRTSDTDTRYF.

This clonotype was counted ten times or more. The chain links TRBV7-2 to TRBJ2-1; no reliable D call. The CDR3 length is 12 residues. CDR1 is SGHTA and CDR2 is FQGNSA in the germline V gene. V lost 5 bases and J 7 bases, leaving 9 bases between the germline ends. The CDR3 protein is CASSLPTNEQFF. CDR3 bases: TGTGCCAGCAGCCTCCCGACTAATGAGCAGTTCTTC.

In its sample, this clonotype was seen many times. This may be a read error: a much more frequent sequence differs by one nucleotide. As DNA, the CDR3 is TGCAGTGCTAGACACGACAGGAAGCATTTT. Translation gives CSARHDRKHF. This chain uses TRBV20-1 with TRBJ1-5, with a weak D call TRBD1 (6 bases). CDR1 is DFQATT and CDR2 is SNEGSKA in the germline V gene (reference sequence). The CDR3 extends over 10 amino acids. Trimming cost V 2 bases and J 14 bases, with 10 bases left between them.

This clonotype was picked up many times. The chain is built from TRBV5-1 and TRBJ2-1; TRBD2 matches 9 bases. The CDR3 sequence is 15 residues long. In germline, CDR1 is SGHRS, CDR2 YFSETQ. The V and J ends lost 3 bases and 9 bases, in that order; junction bases with no gene match: 10. The CDR3 sequence: CASSSAGSGRSEQFF. CDR3 sequence (DNA): TGCGCCAGCAGCTCGGCGGGGAGCGGGAGGTCTGAGCAGTTCTTC.

This clonotype was recorded at least ten times. This chain connects TRBV3-1 to TRBJ2-7; D is uncertain. This CDR3 region has 16 residues. Looked up from germline, CDR1 is LGHDT and CDR2 is YNNKEL (reference sequence). V lost 0 bases, J lost 7 bases, and 19 bases lay in between. The CDR3 nucleotides are TGTGCCAGCAGCCAAGATCTGAGACCCATAACTGGGGAGCAGTACTTC. This translates into CASSQDLRPITGEQYF.

Details on this clonotype: A junction end diverges from the germline sequence, so it may reflect a read error. This chain connects TRBV7-8 to TRBJ2-7; D remains unclear. CDR3 length: 13 residues. Germline V gives CDR1 SGHVS, CDR2 FQNEAQ. This CDR3 is CASSLAGSYDQYF. Written as DNA, the CDR3 is TGTGCCAGCAGCTTAGCGGGAAGCTACGACCAGTACTTC.

This clonotype appeared many times. This chain joins TRBV7-2 and TRBJ2-7; maybe TRBD1 (6 bases). Per germline, CDR1 SGHTA and CDR2 FQGNSA. The CDR3 has 14 amino acids. Trimming shortened V by 5 bases and J by 2 bases, and 13 bases separated the two germline ends. CDR3 amino acids: CASSPQGRPYEQYF. CDR3 DNA: TGTGCCAGCAGCCCCCAGGGGCGCCCCTACGAGCAGTACTTC.

Turning to this clonotype: A much larger clonotype is one base distant, so this may be a read error. This chain connects TRBV7-2 to TRBJ2-3; the match to TRBD2 covers 11 bases. Germline assignment: CDR1 SGHTA and CDR2 FQGNSA. The CDR3 spans 17 residues. V lost 4 bases to trimming and J lost 2 bases; unmatched junction nucleotides: 8. CDR3 protein: CASSSAGSGRVTDTQYF. CDR3 DNA: TGTGCCAGCAGCTCCGCAGGTAGCGGGAGGGTCACAGATACGCAGTATTTT.

Remarks on this clonotype: The junction and the germline gene differ at one end; a read error may be behind it. The chain combines TRBV12-3 or TRBV12-4 with TRBJ1-1, with no clear D. This CDR3 region has 13 residues. Here the CDR3 DNA reads TGTGCCAGCAGTTCCGGCAAGGGTACTGAAGCTTTATTT. It translates to CASSSGKGTEALF.

This clonotype was detected many times. The chain couples TRBV7-9 to TRBJ2-7; no clear D. Germline V gene lookup returns CDR1 SEHNR and CDR2 FQNEAQ (reference sequence). Trimming took off 6 bases at V and 0 bases at J, with 15 bases between the two ends. The CDR3 totals 15 residues. CDR3 bases: TGTGCCAGCAGGAATGACGAGTGGGCCTCCTACGAGCAGTACTTC. The encoded protein is CASRNDEWASYEQYF.

This clonotype was counted many times. The chain joins TRBV29-1 to TRBJ1-3, with a weak D call TRBD1 (6 bases). CDR1 is SQVTM, CDR2 ANQGSEA, per germline. The length of the CDR3 is 19 residues. Trimming stripped 1 base from V and 0 bases from J, with 22 bases between. The chain's CDR3 is CSVEARGRGPLSSGNTIYF. CDR3 DNA sequence: TGCAGCGTTGAAGCGAGGGGCAGGGGCCCACTCTCCTCTGGAAACACCATATATTTT.

This clonotype was picked up many times. The V and J genes are TRBV5-1 and TRBJ2-1; 14 bases fit TRBD2. Germline values: CDR1 SGHRS, CDR2 YFSETQ. J lost 10 bases, V lost 3 bases, and 6 bases had no gene match. CDR3 length: 15 amino acids. The CDR3 DNA reads TGCGCCAGCAGCTCCGGACTAGCGGGAGGTCAAGAGCAGTTCTTC. This gives the protein CASSSGLAGGQEQFF.

This clonotype was counted ten times or more. The chain combines TRBV10-3 with TRBJ1-1; D uncertain. CDR3 length: 11 amino acids. Deletions cut 0 bases from V and 7 bases from J, with 3 bases between. Germline CDR1 ENHRY, CDR2 SYGVKD. CDR3 loop: CAISESGEAFF. The CDR3, as DNA: TGTGCCATCAGTGAGTCGGGTGAAGCTTTCTTT.

This clonotype was detected many times. The chain joins TRBV9 to TRBJ1-1; D is unclear. Germline values: CDR1 SGDLS, CDR2 YYNGEE. The CDR3 has 14 amino acids. V dropped 2 bases and J dropped 1 base, with 9 bases sitting between them. The CDR3 coding sequence is TGTGCCAGCAGCGTTTCCGTCGCGAACACTGAAGCTTTCTTT. This translates into CASSVSVANTEAFF. Using reference TRBV9 and TRBJ1-1 for the parts outside the CDR3, the full variable domain is DSGVTQTPKHLITATGQRVTLRCSPRSGDLSVYWYQQSLDQGLQFLIQYYNGEERAKGNILERFSAQQFPDLHSELNLSSLELGDSALYFCASSVSVANTEAFFGQGTRLTVV.

This clonotype was counted many times. The V gene is TRBV28, the J gene TRBJ2-3; D unresolved. The germline V gene encodes CDR1 MDHEN and CDR2 SYDVKM. The CDR3 runs to 16 residues. V lost 6 bases, J lost 0 bases, and 16 bases lay in between. CDR3 sequence (DNA): TGTGCCAGCAGCCACCAAGCATATCCTAGCACAGATACGCAGTATTTT. It encodes CASSHQAYPSTDTQYF.

There are many counts of this clonotype. V gene TRBV29-1 combines with J gene TRBJ2-3; D remains ambiguous. Between the trimmed V and J ends, which lost 5 bases and 7 bases, there was a span of 13 bases. Per germline, CDR1 SQVTM and CDR2 ANQGSEA. This CDR3 is 12 amino acids long. DNA of the CDR3: TGCAGCGTTTACGAGGCCGGTTATACGCAGTATTTT. This sequence encodes CSVYEAGYTQYF.

At least ten counts were recorded for this clonotype. The genes are TRBV9 and TRBJ2-7; D perhaps matches TRBD1 (12 bases). CDR1 is SGDLS and CDR2 is YYNGEE in the germline V gene. This CDR3 comprises 20 residues. V lost 3 bases and J 4 bases, leaving 32 bases between the germline ends. CDR3 in amino acids: CASSGGTGGDRLAGWYEQYF. Written as DNA, the CDR3 is TGTGCCAGCAGCGGCGGGACAGGGGGCGACAGACTAGCGGGATGGTACGAGCAGTACTTC.

In this sample, this clonotype turned up many times. This rearrangement joins TRBV20-1 to TRBJ1-2; a weak D match, TRBD1 (6 bases). In germline, CDR1 is DFQATT, CDR2 SNEGSKA (reference sequence). Between the trimmed V and J ends, which lost 0 bases and 7 bases, there was a span of 15 bases. This CDR3 contains 14 residues. Written as DNA, the CDR3 is TGCAGTGCTAGAGACGGAGGGGGGGCGGCTGGCTACACCTTC. Residues: CSARDGGGAAGYTF.

This clonotype was counted ten times or more. The chain employs TRBV29-1 and TRBJ2-1; D might be TRBD2 (6 bases). Germline CDR1 and CDR2: SQVTM and ANQGSEA. CDR3 size: 13 residues. The V end was cut by 2 bases, the J end by 9 bases, with 14 bases between. The CDR3 is CSVESGGGTEQFF. The CDR3 DNA is TGCAGCGTTGAAAGTGGTGGGGGGACTGAGCAGTTCTTC.

This clonotype was observed at least ten times. The chain recombines TRBV20-1 with TRBJ2-1; 9 bases map to TRBD2. The CDR3 length is 14 residues. The V segment lost 2 bases and the J segment 5 bases; nucleotides outside the gene matches: 4. In germline, CDR1 is DFQATT, CDR2 SNEGSKA (reference sequence). For the CDR3, the DNA is TGCAGTGCTAGAACGGCTAGCGGGAACAATGAGCAGTTCTTC. Translation gives CSARTASGNNEQFF.

The sample holds many counts of this clonotype. The chain recombines TRBV24-1 with TRBJ1-5; tentatively, D is TRBD1 (5 bases). The CDR3 runs to 14 residues. V was trimmed by 6 bases and J by 5 bases, leaving 13 bases between them. Germline V gene sequence: CDR1 KGHDR, CDR2 SFDVKD. The CDR3 loop is CATSKGDEHQPQHF. The CDR3, as DNA: TGTGCCACCAGTAAAGGGGATGAGCATCAGCCCCAGCATTTT.